This TCR beta chain was captured by sequencing in a study of Ad26.COV2.S vaccination and SARS-CoV-2 variants. Study information: The vaccine Ad26.COV2.S was put into the muscle once, or twice with 56 days between. Regarding the study as a whole: Relative to placebo recipients, vaccine recipients exhibited elevated spike-specific TCR breadth. Estimates derived from TCR breadth and depth analyses may have underestimated total T cell responses.

The assay was immunoSEQ multiplex PCR, and TCRdb's table has in-frame clones only and misses some. This table has roughly 320,000 clones, about 86% appearing once. About this clone: No antigen is known for it.

Treatment denoted: roughly 19 received Ad26.COV2.S at low or high dose, single or two shots; about 5 received placebo; per-sample allocation not given. Specimen acquisition occurred on day 63 following the initial vaccine or placebo injection. This person who donated was an adult of 18-55 years in Boston. This receptor was taken from a person between 18 and 59 years old who received the Ad26.COV2.S COVID-19 vaccine or a placebo. The input for sequencing was peripheral blood, taken in a trial of Ad26.COV2.S vaccine versus placebo.

CDR3 amino acids: CASSSNLARQETQYF. CDR3 DNA: TGTGCCAGCAGCTCTAATCTAGCGCGCCAAGAGACCCAGTACTTC. V is TRBV7-2 and J is TRBJ2-5, with D tentatively TRBD2 (6 bases). CDR3 length: 15 residues. Germline-derived CDR1 and CDR2 are SGHTA and FQGNSA. Trimming cost V 4 bases and J 1 base, with 13 bases left between them.